The 20 T cell receptor beta chains below all came from one sample that was sequenced in a study of Tregs in tolerant kidney transplant recipients. Here immunoSEQ multiplex PCR was the method, and the copy in TCRdb shows in-frame clones only, minus some. The table records about 83,000 clones, 95% to 98% of them present only once. The specimen was CD4+ T cells from blood, collected before the transplant. The receptors derive from a human donor who received a combined kidney and bone marrow transplant.

The V and J genes are TRBV7-3 and TRBJ1-1; perhaps TRBD1 as D (6 bases). The CDR3 length is 13 residues. Between the trimmed V and J ends, which lost 6 bases and 10 bases, there was a span of 18 bases. Per the germline V gene, CDR1 is SGHTA and CDR2 is FQGTGA. In nucleotides, the CDR3 is TGTGCCAGCAGAGAAAACACAGGGTTGGCAGCTTTCTTT. This gives the protein CASRENTGLAAFF.

A single count supports this clone. The chain combines TRBV9 with TRBJ2-3; TRBD2 aligns across 12 bases. There are 16 residues in the CDR3. Germline CDR1 reads SGDLS; CDR2 reads YYNGEE. V shed 3 bases and J 0 bases; nucleotides not matched to a gene: 2. In DNA form, the CDR3 reads TGTGCCAGCAGCGGACTAGCGGGAGTTAGCACAGATACGCAGTATTTT. Protein sequence: CASSGLAGVSTDTQYF.

V is TRBV19 and J is TRBJ1-1; 7 bases are a match to TRBD1. The CDR3 consists of 16 residues. Germline V CDR1 and CDR2: LNHDA, SQIVND (reference sequence). The V and J ends lost 3 bases and 4 bases, in that order; junction bases with no gene match: 11. This chain's CDR3 is CASSMRRQGPSTEAFF. In nucleotides, the CDR3 is TGTGCCAGTAGTATGAGGAGACAGGGTCCGAGCACTGAAGCTTTCTTT.

The chain recombines TRBV7-9 with TRBJ2-3, with D perhaps TRBD1 (5 bases). The CDR3 consists of 14 residues. The germline V and J ends were trimmed by 3 bases and 6 bases, with 13 bases remaining between them. Germline assignment: CDR1 SEHNR and CDR2 FQNEAQ (reference sequence). CDR3 coding DNA: TGTGCCAGCAGCTTCGGGCTGGGGCAGGATACGCAGTATTTT. It is translated as CASSFGLGQDTQYF. Combining the CDR3 with reference TRBV7-9 and TRBJ2-3 gives the whole variable domain DTGVSQNPRHKITKRGQNVTFRCDPISEHNRLYWYRQTLGQGPEFLTYFQNEAQLEKSRLLSDRFSAERPKGSFSTLEIQRTEQGDSAMYLCASSFGLGQDTQYFGPGTRLTVL.

V gene TRBV9 combines with J gene TRBJ2-2; 12 positions match TRBD2. Germline CDR1 and CDR2: SGDLS and YYNGEE. V dropped 3 bases and J dropped 11; count of bases not matched to a gene: 20. CDR3 length: 19 amino acids. Here the CDR3 DNA reads TGTGCCAGCAGCGCTCCCGTATTCAGGGGGCTAGCGGGAGGGCGAGAGCTGTTTTTT. Translated: CASSAPVFRGLAGGRELFF.

The chain has TRBV18 and TRBJ2-6, with 9 bases that match TRBD1. Germline V gene sequence: CDR1 KGHSH, CDR2 LQKENI. Germline trimming cut 6 bases from V and 1 base from J; bases unmatched to any gene: 10. The CDR3 is 18 amino acids. CDR3 sequence (DNA): TGTGCCAGCTCCTTACAGGGGGCGTTCTCTTCTGGGGCCAACGTCCTGACTTTC. The encoded protein is CASSLQGAFSSGANVLTF.

The CDR3 coding sequence is TGTGCCAGCAGCGAGGGACACCGCTACGAGCAGTACTTC. Residues: CASSEGHRYEQYF. The gene calls are TRBV7-2 and TRBJ2-7; a weak D match, TRBD1 (6 bases). The germline V and J ends were trimmed by 5 bases and 3 bases, with 11 bases remaining between them. CDR3 length: 13 residues. Looked up from germline, CDR1 is SGHTA and CDR2 is FQGNSA.

A remark on this clone: The sample holds other DNA sequences that translate to the same CDR3. The chain links TRBV9 to TRBJ2-1; D is perhaps TRBD1 (6 bases). CDR1 SGDLS and CDR2 YYNGEE come from the germline V gene. V gave up 0 bases and J gave up 4 bases, with 11 bases separating them. The CDR3 totals 15 residues. Here the CDR3 reads CASSVGGGPYNEQFF. DNA for the CDR3: TGTGCCAGCAGCGTAGGAGGGGGACCATACAATGAGCAGTTCTTC.

The genes are TRBV11-1 and TRBJ2-5; TRBD2 aligns across 9 bases. Trimming cost V 6 bases and J 4 bases; bases outside gene matches: 12. The CDR3 totals 16 residues. Germline V gene data show CDR1 as SGHAT and CDR2 as FQDESV (reference sequence). The CDR3 DNA is TGTGCCAGCAGTTTGAATGTAGCGGGGGTGGCAGAGACCCAGTACTTC. It is translated as CASSLNVAGVAETQYF. Drawing the rest from reference TRBV11-1 and TRBJ2-5, the complete variable domain is EAEVAQSPRYKITEKSQAVAFWCDPISGHATLYWYRQILGQGPELLVQFQDESVVDDSQLPKDRFSAERLKGVDSTLKIQPAELGDSAMYLCASSLNVAGVAETQYFGPGTRLLVL.

The J gene is TRBJ1-2, the V gene TRBV5-8; 8 positions match TRBD1. The CDR3 sequence is 15 residues long. CDR1 SGHTS and CDR2 YDEGEE come from the germline V gene. With V trimmed by 4 bases and J by 7 bases, 12 bases remained unmatched. The CDR3 spells CASSMPRQGISGYTF. CDR3 nucleotide sequence: TGTGCCAGCAGCATGCCACGACAGGGGATTAGTGGCTACACCTTC. The variable domain in full, with the rest retrieved from reference TRBV5-8 and TRBJ1-2, is EAGVTQSPTHLIKTRGQQATLRCSPISGHTSVYWYQQALGLGLQFLLWYDEGEERNRGNFPPRFSGRQFPNYSSELNVNALELEDSALYLCASSMPRQGISGYTFGSGTRLTVV.

The chain links TRBV19 to TRBJ1-1, with D possibly being TRBD1 (5 bases). Per germline, CDR1 LNHDA and CDR2 SQIVND (reference sequence). With 7 bases removed from V and 0 bases from J, the gap between germline ends came to 15 bases. The length of the CDR3 is 15 residues. CDR3 nucleotide sequence: TGTGCCAGTACCAGGGTCGCAGCCATGAACACTGAAGCTTTCTTT. Translating gives CASTRVAAMNTEAFF. Variable domain in full (rest from reference TRBV19 and TRBJ1-1): DGGITQSPKYLFRKEGQNVTLSCEQNLNHDAMYWYRQDPGQGLRLIYYSQIVNDFQKGDIAEGYSVSREKKESFPLTVTSAQKNPTAFYLCASTRVAAMNTEAFFGQGTRLTVV.

The chain recombines TRBV7-6 with TRBJ1-2; D perhaps matches TRBD1 (6 bases). V lost 1 base and J lost 6, with 9 bases in between. The CDR3 has 13 residues. Germline V gene sequence: CDR1 SGHVS, CDR2 FNYEAQ. CDR3: CASSLVRGDGYTF. CDR3 DNA sequence: TGTGCCAGCAGCTTAGTCAGGGGTGATGGCTACACCTTC.

V is TRBV7-6 and J is TRBJ2-3, with 12 positions matching TRBD1. Losses at the gene ends were 5 bases for V and 5 bases for J; bases not matched to a gene: 11. The CDR3 sequence is 17 residues long. CDR1 is SGHVS and CDR2 is FNYEAQ in the germline V gene. The CDR3 DNA sequence: TGTGCCAGCAGCCTCCAACCGGGACAGGGGGCTGAAGATACGCAGTATTTT. Translation gives CASSLQPGQGAEDTQYF. Based on the CDR3 plus reference TRBV7-6 and TRBJ2-3, the full variable domain is GAGVSQSPRYKVTKRGQDVALRCDPISGHVSLYWYRQALGQGPEFLTYFNYEAQQDKSGLPNDRFSAERPEGSISTLTIQRTEQRDSAMYRCASSLQPGQGAEDTQYFGPGTRLTVL.

This clone was detected once. The chain recombines TRBV9 with TRBJ2-7, with 8 bases identical to TRBD1. Germline V gene sequence: CDR1 SGDLS, CDR2 YYNGEE. With V trimmed by 0 bases and J by 5 bases, 13 bases remained unmatched. CDR3 size: 17 residues. The CDR3, as DNA: TGTGCCAGCAGCGTAGATTTGAGTGGGCAGGGGGCCCACGAGCAGTACTTC. It is translated as CASSVDLSGQGAHEQYF.

V and J are TRBV7-9 and TRBJ2-3; tentatively, D is TRBD1 (5 bases). Trimming stripped 2 bases from V and 3 bases from J, with 24 bases between. This CDR3 region has 19 residues. The germline V gene has CDR1 SEHNR and CDR2 FQNEAQ (reference sequence). The CDR3 spells CASSLPTTMSAKGTDTQYF. In nucleotides, the CDR3 is TGTGCCAGCAGCTTACCCACTACCATGTCGGCAAAGGGGACAGATACGCAGTATTTT.

The chain uses TRBV7-3 and TRBJ2-3; 7 bases are a match to TRBD2. Germline assignment: CDR1 SGHTA and CDR2 FQGTGA. CDR3 length: 12 amino acids. The V segment lost 3 bases and the J segment 12 bases; nucleotides outside the gene matches: 6. CDR3 DNA sequence: TGTGCCAGCAGCTTGACTGGGGGGGACCAGTATTTT. This sequence encodes CASSLTGGDQYF.

This chain joins TRBV28 and TRBJ1-2, with D unresolved. The germline V gene has CDR1 MDHEN and CDR2 SYDVKM. The CDR3 contains 11 residues. Deletions cut 3 bases from V and 7 bases from J, with 6 bases between. CDR3 loop: CASSFRGGYTF. The CDR3 DNA follows: TGTGCCAGCAGTTTTCGGGGTGGCTACACCTTC.

The V and J genes are TRBV6-6 and TRBJ1-4, with D unclear. Looked up from germline, CDR1 is MNHNY and CDR2 is SVGAGI (reference sequence). The V end lost 2 bases, the J end lost 8 bases, and 15 bases lay between the germline ends. The CDR3 length is 15 residues. The CDR3 coding sequence is TGTGCCAGCAGTTACCGCCCCGAGGATCCCGAAAAACTGTTTTTT. It encodes CASSYRPEDPEKLFF.

The V and J genes are TRBV7-2 and TRBJ1-1; 12 bases match TRBD1. The CDR3 is made up of 16 amino acids. Losses at the gene ends were 5 bases for V and 4 bases for J; bases not matched to a gene: 8. Germline-derived CDR1 and CDR2 are SGHTA and FQGNSA. The CDR3 is CASSTTGTGGFTEAFF. The DNA for the CDR3 is TGTGCCAGCAGCACAACCGGGACAGGGGGCTTCACTGAAGCTTTCTTT.

The chain combines TRBV9 with TRBJ2-2; D is possibly TRBD2 (5 bases). Germline V gene data show CDR1 as SGDLS and CDR2 as YYNGEE. The V end was cut by 0 bases, the J end by 5 bases, with 11 bases between. The CDR3 length is 15 residues. The DNA for the CDR3 is TGTGCCAGCAGCGTAGGCCCAGGCGGGACCGGGGAGCTGTTTTTT. It codes for CASSVGPGGTGELFF.